This T cell receptor (beta chain) came from a study of T cells in Graves' hyperthyroidism and ophthalmopathy. CDR3 length: 15 residues. Germline V gene sequence: CDR1 SGHTA, CDR2 FQGNSA. Trimming stripped 1 base from V and 0 bases from J, with 9 bases between. The CDR3 regions of TCR beta were amplified from RNA transcripts. HTBI primers were the set used in a first-round RT-PCR of the TCR CDR3. TCRdb reprocessed the multiplex PCR reads via MiXCR and lists one record per CDR3 protein. The sample contains roughly 570,000 distinct CDR3 sequences, about 45% of which appear only once. V gene TRBV7-2 combines with J gene TRBJ1-1; a possible D gene is TRBD1 (5 bases). The source is an adult woman with Graves' disease, either hyperthyroidism or ophthalmopathy (not recorded which). What was sequenced was peripheral blood or thyroid tissue (not recorded which). This chain's CDR3 is CASSLDGRVNTEAFF. DNA of the CDR3: TGTGCCAGCAGCTTAGACGGCAGGGTGAACACTGAAGCTTTCTTT.